What follows is one TCR beta chain and its context. Its antigen is not known. The data are from a study of cytotoxic CD8 clonotypes in ibrutinib-treated CLL. Study details: The patients, roughly twelve relapsed/refractory and approximately 15 treatment-naive, included around 18 who were IGHV unmutated. Study results and caveats: Increased clonality at ibrutinib response gave way to a return toward baseline at progression. Patients showed higher baseline clonality than age-matched healthy donors, and it tracked circulating CD8+ T-cell counts. Sampling time points were not equivalent between sustained-remission and progressing patients.

Only in-frame clones appear in the TCRdb table, and some are missing; sequencing was by immunoSEQ multiplex PCR. The sample contains some 140,000 clones, roughly 90% of which appear only once. With 2 bases removed from V and 1 base from J, the gap between germline ends came to 9 bases. Germline CDR1 reads WNHNN; CDR2 reads SYGVQD (reference sequence). This CDR3 has 14 amino acids. This clonotype was sampled from a human donor with chronic lymphocytic leukemia. Material: PBMCs, obtained after 12 months of ibrutinib treatment. The V call is TRBV10-1, the J call TRBJ2-7; the D is unclear. The CDR3 DNA reads as TGCGCCAGCAGTGAGGTGTGGGTATCCTACGAGCAGTACTTC. Protein sequence: CASSEVWVSYEQYF.